The next 2 T cell receptor beta chains were all read from a single sample in a study of blood T cell repertoires in COVID-19. Clones were read by immunoSEQ multiplex PCR, and TCRdb kept only the in-frame ones, dropping some. The data show over 30,000 clones, about nine tenths seen once. Sequenced sample: peripheral blood. Receptors were obtained from a human donor with active COVID-19. The donor label of this sample is uncertain.

The chain joins TRBV9 to TRBJ2-2; D is perhaps TRBD1 (6 bases). Germline CDR1 is SGDLS and CDR2 is YYNGEE. The CDR3 is 18 residues long. The V and J ends lost 0 bases and 1 base respectively, with 16 bases between them. CDR3 sequence: CASSVAGGGILNTGELFF. CDR3 nucleotide sequence: TGTGCCAGCAGCGTAGCTGGGGGCGGCATTTTGAACACCGGGGAGCTGTTTTTT.

This chain joins TRBV6-5 and TRBJ2-1; 15 nucleotides align to TRBD2. CDR1 is MNHEY, CDR2 SVGAGI, per germline. This CDR3 is 16 amino acids long. The V segment lost 2 bases and the J segment 7 bases; nucleotides outside the gene matches: 3. CDR3 region: CASSYGGLAGGNEQFF. For the CDR3, the DNA is TGTGCCAGCAGTTACGGGGGACTAGCGGGGGGTAATGAGCAGTTCTTC.